Each of the 5 T cell receptor beta chains below was sequenced from the same sample in a study of blood T cells in healthy people across ages. PCR was performed a second time for roughly 7 to 11 cycles using a sample-barcoded 5' primer and a J-beta primer mix. From the 5' RACE reads, TCRdb called clonotypes with MiXCR, one entry per CDR3 protein. Here the sample spans around 900,000 distinct CDR3 sequences, more than 25% being singletons. What was sequenced was blood. Receptor source: a woman older than 75 in good health.

A few counts support this clonotype. The CDR3, as DNA: TGTGCCAGCAGTGATCAGTCCTACGAGCAGTACTTC. Protein: CASSDQSYEQYF. The V gene is TRBV2, the J gene TRBJ2-7; no clear D gene. V lost 3 bases to trimming and J lost 1 base, with 4 bases between them. Germline V gene data show CDR1 as SNHLY and CDR2 as FYNNEI. This CDR3 comprises 12 residues.

This clonotype appeared a few times. The CDR3 DNA reads as TGTGCCAGCAGCGGGGAGGGAGGCCCCTACGAGCAGTACTTC. Protein sequence: CASSGEGGPYEQYF. J is TRBJ2-7 and V is TRBV2, with 7 bases matching TRBD2. Germline CDR1 SNHLY, CDR2 FYNNEI. CDR3 size: 14 residues. V was pared by 6 bases and J by 2 bases, with 7 bases of the junction left unmatched. Using reference TRBV2 and TRBJ2-7 for the parts outside the CDR3, the full variable domain is EPEVTQTPSHQVTQMGQEVILRCVPISNHLYFYWYRQILGQKVEFLVSFYNNEISEKSEIFDDQFSVERPDGSNFTLKIRSTKLEDSAMYFCASSGEGGPYEQYFGPGTRLTVT.

The J gene is TRBJ2-2, the V gene TRBV7-9; possible D gene TRBD2, 7 bases. Germline assignment: CDR1 SEHNR and CDR2 FQNEAQ (reference sequence). The CDR3 runs to 15 residues. The CDR3 sequence is CLGARGASNTGELFF. In DNA form, the CDR3 reads TGTCTAGGGGCCCGGGGGGCTTCGAACACCGGGGAGCTGTTTTTT.

Comment on this clonotype: A much larger clone differs from this one at a single base, so this may be a read error. The chain recombines TRBV20-1 with TRBJ2-3; 8 bases map to TRBD1. This CDR3 has 14 residues. V lost 6 bases and J lost 4; bases outside the gene matches: 9. CDR1 is DFQATT, CDR2 SNEGSKA, per germline (reference sequence). CDR3 protein: CSAGTQGGADTQYF. In DNA, the CDR3 is TGCAGTGCCGGCACACAGGGGGGCGCAGATACGCAGTATTTT.

Comments on this clonotype: A read error is possible here, since a much larger clone lies one base away. The chain couples TRBV7-2 to TRBJ2-3; no definite D call. CDR1 SGHTA and CDR2 FQGNSA come from the germline V gene. CDR3 length: 14 amino acids. V lost 4 bases and J 0 bases, leaving 8 bases between the germline ends. The CDR3 here is CASSWFGSTDTQYF. The CDR3 coding sequence is TGTGCCAGCAGCTGGTTCGGTAGCACAGATACGCAGTATTTT. Combining the CDR3 with reference TRBV7-2 and TRBJ2-3 gives the whole variable domain GAGVSQSPSNKVTEKGKDVELRCDPISGHTALYWYRQSLGQGLEFLIYFQGNSAPDKSGLPSDRFSAERTGGSVSTLTIQRTQQEDSAVYLCASSWFGSTDTQYFGPGTRLTVL.